A selection of T cell receptor beta chains follows, all from one sample in a study of shared clonotypes between healthy human individuals. Sequencing was performed with immunoSEQ multiplex PCR; in TCRdb, only in-frame clones are kept and a portion is missing. Of some 480,000 clones in the sample, less than 80% were seen once. Sequenced: PBMCs. These TCRs come from a woman aged 40 to 50 in good health. Some clones in this sample may be carry-over from other donors' samples. The conserved cysteine and the conserved F or W are not part of the CDR3 here.

TRBV5-8	TRBJ1-2	ASSLSRNYGYT
TRBV6-1	TRBJ2-1	ASSERDTRSYNEQF
TRBV2	TRBJ2-1	ASSEGLGSYNEQF
TRBV6-5	TRBJ2-5	ASRRDRGIEQY
TRBV2	TRBJ2-7	ASSEGFSHGEQY
TRBV5-1	TRBJ2-5	ASSLDRRETQY
TRBV7-9	TRBJ1-2	ASSLAGGPGGYT
TRBV6-1	TRBJ2-7	ASSETHYEQY
TRBV2	TRBJ2-1	ASQGLLVYEQF
TRBV11-3	TRBJ2-3	ASSLGGNTDTQY
TRBV7-9	TRBJ1-2	ASSPTSGASYGYT
TRBV18	TRBJ1-6	ASLRRNSPLH
TRBV19	TRBJ1-2	ASRGEGHYGYT
TRBV9	TRBJ1-2	ASSLDRVMGYGYT
TRBV5-6	TRBJ1-5	ASSLVGTGNHQPQH
TRBV11-1	TRBJ2-3	ASSYREGADTQY
TRBV4-1	TRBJ2-7	ASSRIALTYEQY
TRBV5-1	TRBJ1-6	ASSIHGTVYNSPLH
TRBV5-4	TRBJ2-5	ASSFRDRGETQY
TRBV5-4	TRBJ1-3	ASSLDRSTIY
TRBV28	TRBJ2-3	ASSPPPPKLNTQY
TRBV6-5	TRBJ1-1	ASSYTTGDTEAF
TRBV30	TRBJ2-3	AWSMRGTDTQY
TRBV6-5	TRBJ1-6	ASSANRAGSPLH
TRBV10-3	TRBJ1-1	AISVSTNTEAF
TRBV5-1	TRBJ2-1	ASSSRLAGARYNEQF
TRBV5-6	TRBJ2-7	ASSLDRGLEQY
TRBV2	TRBJ2-7	ASSDSIVSAWRYEQY
TRBV29-1	TRBJ2-1	SVGGRSYNEQF
TRBV10-3	TRBJ2-2	ASSEAGELF
TRBV7-8	TRBJ2-2	ASARPLLNTGELF
TRBV19	TRBJ2-7	ASSMGDADSYEQY
TRBV15	TRBJ2-3	ATSRGTGGSTDTQY
TRBV6-5	TRBJ2-1	ASSYPRGRGQDEQF
TRBV11-2	TRBJ2-1	ASSGGRSSYNEQF
TRBV28	TRBJ2-5	ASSSTSGSGQETQY
TRBV5-4	TRBJ1-1	ASSLNGVMNTEAF
TRBV5-4	TRBJ1-5	ASSLAGRGQHQPQH
TRBV28	TRBJ2-7	ASRSSEHYEQY
TRBV7-8	TRBJ2-1	ASSLRGKVNEQF
TRBV27	TRBJ1-5	ASSLAVGQPQH
TRBV2	TRBJ2-7	ASAGRSTTYEQY
TRBV5-1	TRBJ1-4	ASSLGPNEKLF
TRBV19	TRBJ1-4	ASNGGVDEKLF
TRBV4-1	TRBJ2-3	ASSQDPPSATDTQY
TRBV7-9	TRBJ2-1	ATRYEGTSYYNEQF
TRBV28	TRBJ1-2	ASSLDRAIS
TRBV5-4	TRBJ1-4	ASSLGQGGNEKLF
TRBV28	TRBJ2-5	ASSSPGQGETQY
TRBV4-1	TRBJ2-7	ASSKQLAEVFYEQY